This T cell receptor beta chain was profiled in a study of shared clonotypes between healthy human individuals. Study conclusions and caveats: Rarefaction gave evidence that sorted-subset sequencing remained incomplete despite large depth. Blood was the only sampled material, and tissue repertoires likely differ.

In the case of this clone: Its antigen is still unknown. Different DNA sequences within this sample yield the same CDR3.

A CD45RA-negative memory subset and a CD45RA+ naive subset were separated from the CD4+ cells. Trimming removed 0 bases at V and 4 bases at J, with 8 bases between. Per the germline V gene, CDR1 is SGHRS and CDR2 is YFSETQ. The CDR3 is 14 amino acids. Genomic DNA from each subset was divided evenly over several immunoSEQ plates. Data came from immunoSEQ multiplex PCR; TCRdb stores just in-frame clones and leaves some out. The sample has some 1.5 million clones; roughly 96% are singletons. The TCR originated in a man younger than 45 in good health. Input material: naive CD4+ T cells sorted from blood. As for subset: CD45RA+ positively selected. This chain joins TRBV5-1 and TRBJ1-5, with D unclear. CDR3 coding DNA: TGCGCCAGCAGCTTGGGAGGGTGGAATCAGCCCCAGCATTTT. It yields the protein CASSLGGWNQPQHF.